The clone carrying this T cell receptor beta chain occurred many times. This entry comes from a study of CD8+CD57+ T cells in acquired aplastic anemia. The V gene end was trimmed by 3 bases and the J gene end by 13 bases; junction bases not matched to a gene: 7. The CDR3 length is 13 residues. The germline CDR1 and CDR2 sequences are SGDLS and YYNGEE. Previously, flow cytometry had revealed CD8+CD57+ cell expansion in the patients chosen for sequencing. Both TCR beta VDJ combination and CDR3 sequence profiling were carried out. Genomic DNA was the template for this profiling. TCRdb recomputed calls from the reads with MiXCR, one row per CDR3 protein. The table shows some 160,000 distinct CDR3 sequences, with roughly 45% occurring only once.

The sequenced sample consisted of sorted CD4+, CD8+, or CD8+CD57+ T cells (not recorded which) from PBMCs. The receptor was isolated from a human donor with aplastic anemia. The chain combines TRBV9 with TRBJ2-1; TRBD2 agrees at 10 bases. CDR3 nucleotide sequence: TGTGCCAGCAGCGAAAGTGGACTAGCGGCTCAGTTCTTC. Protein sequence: CASSESGLAAQFF. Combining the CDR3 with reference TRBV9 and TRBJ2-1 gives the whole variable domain DSGVTQTPKHLITATGQRVTLRCSPRSGDLSVYWYQQSLDQGLQFLIQYYNGEERAKGNILERFSAQQFPDLHSELNLSSLELGDSALYFCASSESGLAAQFFGPGTRLTVL.